This TCR beta chain originates from a study of shared clonotypes between healthy human individuals. Study-wide findings and caveats: Apart from blood, nothing was sampled; tissue repertoires likely differ.

Sequencing used immunoSEQ multiplex PCR; TCRdb keeps in-frame clones, though not all of them. There are 450,000 to 500,000 clones in the sample; 65% to 80% occur only once, and less than 15% lies in the top ten. About this clone: Its antigen is unidentified.

This CDR3 spans 16 amino acids. Trimming took off 0 bases at V and 0 bases at J, with 12 bases between the two ends. Germline CDR1 and CDR2: GTSNPN and SVGIG (reference sequence). The sequencing sample was made of PBMCs. The gene calls are TRBV30 and TRBJ1-3, with D perhaps TRBD1 (6 bases). The clonotype comes from a woman between 35 and 50 years old in good health. Some clones in this sample may be carry-over from other donors' samples. DNA for the CDR3: TGTGCCTGGAGTGTAGGGGGGATAAGCTCTGGAAACACCATATATTTT. This codes for CAWSVGGISSGNTIYF.